Each of the 18 T cell receptor beta chains below was sequenced from the same sample in a study of glioma-infiltrating T cells. Using RNA template, CDR3s of TCR alpha and beta were amplified with iRepertoire arm-PCR. Using its own MiXCR run on the multiplex PCR reads, TCRdb lists one record per CDR3 protein. The sample lists under 200,000 distinct CDR3 sequences, around 32% seen once, with 20% to 25% in the top ten. Material for sequencing was glioma tissue, nonneoplastic brain tissue, or PBMCs (not recorded which). The receptors were sampled from a human donor with low-grade glioma or glioblastoma, undergoing nonglioma brain surgery, or in good health (not recorded which).

On this clonotype itself: A clone one base away is much larger, so this may be a read error. The chain has TRBV7-9 and TRBJ2-7; D ambiguous. Per the germline V gene, CDR1 is SEHNR and CDR2 is FQNEAQ (reference sequence). This CDR3 spans 13 amino acids. Trimming cost V 5 bases and J 10 bases, with 18 bases left between them. The CDR3 bases are TGTGCCAGCAGCCGCACCCCAGGCTCGGATCAGTACTTC. Its translation: CASSRTPGSDQYF.

Ten or more counts support this clonotype. The J gene is TRBJ2-2, the V gene TRBV3-1; D remains unclear. The length of the CDR3 is 13 residues. Trimming took 1 base from V and 9 from J, leaving 9 bases between them. Germline lookup yields CDR1 LGHDT and CDR2 YNNKEL (reference sequence). CDR3 loop: CASSQVEMRELFF. The CDR3 coding sequence is TGTGCCAGCAGCCAAGTGGAAATGAGGGAGCTGTTTTTT.

The chain links TRBV5-1 to TRBJ2-1; either TRBD1 or TRBD2 may supply D (5 bases each). Per the germline V gene, CDR1 is SGHRS and CDR2 is YFSETQ. The V and J ends lost 2 bases and 10 bases respectively, with 19 bases between them. The CDR3 extends over 15 amino acids. The CDR3 here is CASSLVPGSSYEQFF. DNA of the CDR3: TGCGCCAGCAGCTTAGTGCCAGGGAGCTCCTACGAGCAGTTCTTC.

The chain has TRBV10-3 and TRBJ2-1, with 8 bases that match TRBD1. The CDR3 extends over 14 amino acids. V gave up 7 bases and J gave up 2 bases; unmatched junction bases: 4. Germline CDR1 reads ENHRY; CDR2 reads SYGVKD. CDR3 protein: CAIKSDRAYNEQFF. The CDR3 DNA is TGTGCCATCAAATCGGACAGGGCCTACAATGAGCAGTTCTTC.

Comment on this clonotype: This may be a read error: a much more frequent sequence differs by one nucleotide. The CDR3 DNA follows: TGTGCCTGGAGTCGGGTCAGTCTAAATGAGCAGTACTTC. This translates into CAWSRVSLNEQYF. The genes are TRBV30 and TRBJ2-7; D call uncertain. This CDR3 has 13 residues. V was trimmed by 2 bases and J by 7 bases, leaving 15 bases between them. From germline, CDR1 is GTSNPN and CDR2 SVGIG (reference sequence).

The table lists this clonotype with many counts. This rearrangement joins TRBV27 to TRBJ1-6, with 8 positions matching TRBD1. Germline V CDR1 and CDR2: MNHEY, SMNVEV (reference sequence). The CDR3 is 13 amino acids. The V segment lost 8 bases and the J segment 7 bases; nucleotides outside the gene matches: 4. This CDR3 is CASGGQGNSPLHF. The CDR3 bases are TGTGCCAGCGGAGGACAGGGAAATTCACCCCTCCACTTT.

The rearrangement uses TRBV3-1 and TRBJ2-5; the D gene is possibly TRBD2 (6 bases). V gave up 1 base and J gave up 1 base, with 13 bases separating them. Germline V CDR1 and CDR2: LGHDT, YNNKEL (reference sequence). CDR3 length: 16 residues. This CDR3 is CASSQATGGIQETQYF. DNA of the CDR3: TGTGCCAGCAGCCAAGCTACTGGCGGGATCCAAGAGACCCAGTACTTC.

This clonotype was recorded a few times. Since a much larger clone is just one base distant, this may be a read error. The rearrangement links TRBV20-1 to TRBJ2-1; 7 bases fit TRBD2. Germline CDR1 reads DFQATT; CDR2 reads SNEGSKA (reference sequence). The CDR3 covers 14 residues. The chain's CDR3 is CSFPVIGRMDEQFF. DNA of the CDR3: TGCAGCTTTCCCGTTATCGGGAGGATGGATGAGCAGTTCTTC.

This clonotype occurred many times. This rearrangement joins TRBV14 to TRBJ2-5; D possibly corresponds to TRBD2 (6 bases). Germline-derived CDR1 and CDR2 are SGHDN and FVKESK. The length of the CDR3 is 14 residues. V dropped 3 bases and J dropped 5 bases, with 13 bases sitting between them. CDR3 sequence: CASSHRGLVETQYF. The CDR3 bases are TGTGCCAGCAGCCATAGGGGACTCGTCGAGACCCAGTACTTC.

This clonotype was seen repeatedly, ten times or more. The chain carries TRBV28 and TRBJ1-4, with 9 bases identical to TRBD1. V lost 5 bases and J lost 5; bases outside the gene matches: 6. The V gene's germline CDR1 is MDHEN and CDR2 SYDVKM. The length of the CDR3 is 15 residues. This chain's CDR3 is CASSPDRGGNEKLFF. CDR3 nucleotides: TGTGCCAGCAGTCCGGACAGGGGTGGGAATGAAAAACTGTTTTTT.

This chain links TRBV7-9 with TRBJ1-1; D gene unclear. Between the trimmed V and J ends, which lost 5 bases and 8 bases, there was a span of 18 bases. The CDR3 runs to 14 residues. Germline values: CDR1 SEHNR, CDR2 FQNEAQ (reference sequence). The CDR3 DNA follows: TGTGCCAGCAGCCGCACCAGGTGGGCCACCGAAGCTTTCTTT. Residues: CASSRTRWATEAFF.

This clonotype was observed many times. The rearrangement uses TRBV28 and TRBJ1-1, with TRBD1 as a possible D gene (5 bases). The CDR3 extends over 11 amino acids. Per germline, CDR1 MDHEN and CDR2 SYDVKM. V was shortened by 7 bases and J by 7 bases, with 10 bases between the two germline ends. The CDR3 reads CASKTAVEAFF. DNA for the CDR3: TGTGCCAGCAAGACAGCCGTTGAAGCTTTCTTT. Full variable domain (missing parts from reference TRBV28 and TRBJ1-1): DVKVTQSSRYLVKRTGEKVFLECVQDMDHENMFWYRQDPGLGLRLIYFSYDVKMKEKGDIPEGYSVSREKKERFSLILESASTNQTSMYLCASKTAVEAFFGQGTRLTVV.

This clonotype was observed at least ten times. J is TRBJ2-6 and V is TRBV6-1; 9 bases match TRBD2. The CDR3 sequence is 21 residues long. Trimming removed 6 bases from V and 2 bases from J; junction bases left unmatched: 20. The germline V gene encodes CDR1 MNHNS and CDR2 SASEGT. Here the CDR3 reads CASRLDRLGLAKFAGANVLTF. CDR3 coding DNA: TGTGCCAGCAGGCTTGACAGGCTGGGACTAGCTAAGTTTGCTGGGGCCAACGTCCTGACTTTC.

To note about this clonotype: Mismatch with germline at one junction end may stem from a read error. The chain recombines TRBV2 with TRBJ2-1, with D uncertain. Germline values: CDR1 SNHLY, CDR2 FYNNEI. This CDR3 has 14 residues. Here the CDR3 DNA reads TGTGCCAGCAACCTTGACCGCTCCTCCAATGCGCAGTTCTTC. Translation: CASNLDRSSNAQFF.

This clonotype was seen a handful of times. This sequence joins TRBV14 and TRBJ2-2; TRBD2 matches at 7 bases. The germline V gene has CDR1 SGHDN and CDR2 FVKESK. J gave up 6 bases and V 6 bases, and 7 bases lay outside the gene matches. The CDR3 consists of 14 residues. The DNA of the CDR3 is TGTGCCAGCAGTCCAGCGGGATACGCCGGGGAGCTGTTTTTT. It encodes CASSPAGYAGELFF.

This clonotype was counted many times. The chain combines TRBV15 with TRBJ1-2; D ambiguous. The CDR3 extends over 14 amino acids. Germline V gene data show CDR1 as LNHNV and CDR2 as YYDKDF (reference sequence). Trimming took 0 bases from V and 3 from J, leaving 8 bases between them. The CDR3 region is CATSRDGGYYGYTF. The CDR3 DNA reads as TGTGCCACCAGCAGAGATGGCGGGTACTATGGCTACACCTTC.

This clonotype appeared many times. The rearrangement links TRBV20-1 to TRBJ1-4, with D perhaps matching TRBD1 (6 bases). Trimming stripped 5 bases from V and 1 base from J, with 8 bases between. CDR1 and CDR2 from the germline V gene are DFQATT and SNEGSKA (reference sequence). The CDR3 totals 13 residues. The CDR3 sequence is CSALQGTNEKLFF. The CDR3 bases are TGCAGTGCTCTACAGGGAACTAATGAAAAACTGTTTTTT.

This chain uses TRBV19 with TRBJ2-3; the D gene is possibly TRBD2 (5 bases). V was cut by 4 bases and J by 3 bases, with 14 bases left in between. The length of the CDR3 is 15 residues. Germline CDR1 reads LNHDA; CDR2 reads SQIVND (reference sequence). CDR3 sequence reads: CASSRFVTGTDTQYF. For the CDR3, the DNA is TGTGCCAGTAGTAGGTTCGTGACGGGGACAGATACGCAGTATTTT.